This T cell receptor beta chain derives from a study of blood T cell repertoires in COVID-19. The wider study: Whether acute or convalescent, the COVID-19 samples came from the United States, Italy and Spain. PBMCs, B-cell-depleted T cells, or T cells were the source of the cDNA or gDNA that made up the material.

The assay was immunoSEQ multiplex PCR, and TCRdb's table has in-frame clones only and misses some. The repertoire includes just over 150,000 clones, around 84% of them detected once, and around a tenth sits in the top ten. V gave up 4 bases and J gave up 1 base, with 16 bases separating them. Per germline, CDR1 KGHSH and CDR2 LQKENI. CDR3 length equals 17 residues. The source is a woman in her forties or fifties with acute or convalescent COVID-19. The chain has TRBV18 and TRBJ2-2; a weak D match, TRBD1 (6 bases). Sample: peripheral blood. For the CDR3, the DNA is TGTGCCAGCTCACTATCAGGGGCGACACAGAACACCGGGGAGCTGTTTTTT. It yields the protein CASSLSGATQNTGELFF. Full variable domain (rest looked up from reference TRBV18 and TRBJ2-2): NAGVMQNPRHLVRRRGQEARLRCSPMKGHSHVYWYRQLPEEGLKFMVYLQKENIIDESGMPKERFSAEFPKEGPSILRIQQVVRGDSAAYFCASSLSGATQNTGELFFGEGSRLTVL.